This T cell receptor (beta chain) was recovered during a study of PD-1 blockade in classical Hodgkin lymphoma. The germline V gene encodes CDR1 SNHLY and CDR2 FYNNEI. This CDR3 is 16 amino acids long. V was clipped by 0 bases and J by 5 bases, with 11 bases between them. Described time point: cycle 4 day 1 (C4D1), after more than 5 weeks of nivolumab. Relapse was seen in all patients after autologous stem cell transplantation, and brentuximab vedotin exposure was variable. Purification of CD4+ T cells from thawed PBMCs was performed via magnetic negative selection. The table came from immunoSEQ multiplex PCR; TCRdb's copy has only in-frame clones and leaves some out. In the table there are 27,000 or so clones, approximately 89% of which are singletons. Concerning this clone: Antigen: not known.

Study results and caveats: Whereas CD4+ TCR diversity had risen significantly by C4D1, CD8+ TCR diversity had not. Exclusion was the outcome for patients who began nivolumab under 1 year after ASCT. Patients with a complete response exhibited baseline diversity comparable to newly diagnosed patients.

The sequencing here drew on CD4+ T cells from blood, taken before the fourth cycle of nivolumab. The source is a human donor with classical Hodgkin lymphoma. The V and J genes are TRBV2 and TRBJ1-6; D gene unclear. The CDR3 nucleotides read TGTGCCAGCAGTGAAGCAGGGCCTCGCAATAATTCACCCCTCCACTTT. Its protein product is CASSEAGPRNNSPLHF. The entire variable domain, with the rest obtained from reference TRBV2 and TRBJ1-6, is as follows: EPEVTQTPSHQVTQMGQEVILRCVPISNHLYFYWYRQILGQKVEFLVSFYNNEISEKSEIFDDQFSVERPDGSNFTLKIRSTKLEDSAMYFCASSEAGPRNNSPLHFGNGTRLTVT.